One sample yielded the 14 T cell receptor beta chains listed below, sequenced in a study of Ad26.COV2.S vaccination and SARS-CoV-2 variants. Treatment in this sample: around 19 received Ad26.COV2.S at low or high dose, single or two shots; several received placebo; per-sample allocation not given. Each sample was drawn 63 days after the first injection (of vaccine or placebo). The method was immunoSEQ multiplex PCR; TCRdb's version includes in-frame clones alone and lacks a portion of them. This table has hundreds of thousands of clones, 80% to 90% appearing once. Sequenced material: peripheral blood, taken in a trial of Ad26.COV2.S vaccine versus placebo. The source of these receptors is a person aged 18-65 years who received the Ad26.COV2.S COVID-19 vaccine or a placebo.

CDR3 amino acids: CASSLIPGQGVNTEAFF. CDR3 bases: TGTGCCAGCAGCTTAATACCGGGACAGGGGGTAAACACTGAAGCTTTCTTT. The chain links TRBV7-2 to TRBJ1-1; TRBD1 matches 11 bases. The junction had 7 bases not matched to a gene; V was cut back by 2 bases and J by 2 bases. Germline V CDR1 and CDR2: SGHTA, FQGNSA. CDR3 length: 17 residues.

The rearrangement joins TRBV3-1 (or the pseudogene TRBV3-2) to TRBJ1-1, with 9 positions matching TRBD1. CDR3 length: 14 amino acids. Trimming at V came to 6 bases and at J to 8 bases, leaving 10 bases not matched to a gene. Germline V gene sequence: CDR1 LGHDT, CDR2 YNNKEL (reference sequence). For the CDR3, the DNA is TGTGCCAGCAGTCTTCGGACAGGGGCCGCCGAAGCTTTCTTT. Translated: CASSLRTGAAEAFF.

The chain joins TRBV6-6 to TRBJ2-7; D gene ambiguous. V was clipped by 4 bases and J by 1 base, with 5 bases between them. There are 12 residues in the CDR3. Germline CDR1 MNHNY, CDR2 SVGAGI (reference sequence). The CDR3 bases are TGTGCCAGCAGTTTTACATCCTACGAGCAGTACTTC. Encoded protein: CASSFTSYEQYF.

This chain joins TRBV3-1 (or the pseudogene TRBV3-2) and TRBJ1-5, with D maybe TRBD1 (6 bases). Germline V gene sequence: CDR1 LGHDT, CDR2 YNNKEL (reference sequence). This CDR3 comprises 17 residues. The V and J ends lost 0 bases and 0 bases respectively, with 12 bases between them. The CDR3 DNA follows: TGTGCCAGCAGCCAAGAGGGGGGGACAACTAGCAATCAGCCCCAGCATTTT. It encodes CASSQEGGTTSNQPQHF.

This chain connects TRBV3-1 (or the pseudogene TRBV3-2) to TRBJ2-1; D not certain. V lost 1 base, J lost 11 bases, and 6 bases lay in between. CDR1 is LGHDT, CDR2 YNNKEL, per germline (reference sequence). CDR3 size: 11 residues. CDR3 bases: TGTGCCAGCAGCCAAGTCCAGCAGCAGTTCTTC. Translating gives CASSQVQQQFF.

The gene calls are TRBV25-1 and TRBJ2-4; D is perhaps TRBD1 or TRBD2 (5 bases each). The germline V gene has CDR1 MGHDK and CDR2 SYGVNS. V was trimmed by 6 bases and J by 8 bases, leaving 14 bases between them. The CDR3 is 13 amino acids. CDR3 protein: CASSLRGADIQYF. In nucleotides, the CDR3 is TGTGCCAGCAGCCTGAGAGGGGCGGACATTCAGTACTTC.

This clone was picked up one time. The chain uses TRBV6-2 or TRBV6-3 and TRBJ2-3; 10 bases line up with TRBD2. Germline CDR1 and CDR2: MNHEY and SVGEGT. The CDR3 totals 13 residues. V lost 5 bases and J lost 4; bases outside the gene matches: 0. CDR3 in amino acids: CASSLAGADTQYF. The CDR3 DNA follows: TGTGCCAGCAGTCTAGCGGGGGCAGATACGCAGTATTTT.

The chain employs TRBV19 and TRBJ2-5, with TRBD1 matching over 11 bases. Losses at the gene ends were 4 bases for V and 5 bases for J; bases not matched to a gene: 6. Per germline, CDR1 LNHDA and CDR2 SQIVND (reference sequence). The length of the CDR3 is 15 residues. CDR3 region: CASSKGDRGTETQYF. The CDR3, as DNA: TGTGCCAGTAGTAAGGGGGACAGGGGGACGGAGACCCAGTACTTC.

This chain joins TRBV11-1 and TRBJ1-4; no firm D call. Trimming removed 1 base at V and 5 bases at J, with 11 bases between. CDR3 length: 15 residues. The germline CDR1 and CDR2 sequences are SGHAT and FQDESV (reference sequence). The CDR3 DNA follows: TGTGCCAGCAGCTTAGACGGGTCTCAGAATGAAAAACTGTTTTTT. Its translation: CASSLDGSQNEKLFF.

The chain has TRBV27 and TRBJ2-1, with D possibly TRBD1 on 6 matching bases. CDR3 size: 17 residues. The germline V gene encodes CDR1 MNHEY and CDR2 SMNVEV (reference sequence). Trimming removed 3 bases at V and 6 bases at J, with 21 bases between. The CDR3 loop reads CASSFKGVSPSVNEQFF. The CDR3 region has the DNA TGTGCCAGCAGTTTTAAGGGGGTCTCCCCTTCGGTCAATGAGCAGTTCTTC.

This rearrangement joins TRBV24-1 to TRBJ1-5; D remains ambiguous. V was shortened by 8 bases and J by 0 bases, with 7 bases between the two germline ends. Germline CDR1 KGHDR, CDR2 SFDVKD. This CDR3 has 13 residues. For the CDR3, the DNA is TGTGCCACCACTAGCGCTAGCAATCAGCCCCAGCATTTT. Translation gives CATTSASNQPQHF.

In this sample, this clone turned up once. The V gene is TRBV5-1, the J gene TRBJ2-2, with D perhaps matching TRBD2 (5 bases). This CDR3 spans 14 amino acids. Germline values: CDR1 SGHRS, CDR2 YFSETQ. Trimming shortened V by 1 base and J by 3 bases, and 7 bases separated the two germline ends. CDR3 coding DNA: TGCGCCAGCAGCTTGCGGGGAGACACCGGGGAGCTGTTTTTT. It encodes CASSLRGDTGELFF.

V and J are TRBV7-2 and TRBJ1-1; TRBD1 aligns across 11 bases. CDR3 length equals 14 residues. Germline CDR1 reads SGHTA; CDR2 reads FQGNSA. With 5 bases clipped from V and 3 bases from J, the junction kept 2 bases outside the gene matches. The CDR3 loop reads CASSVGQGDTEAFF. CDR3 nucleotide sequence: TGTGCCAGCAGCGTGGGACAGGGGGACACTGAAGCTTTCTTT.

The J gene is TRBJ1-2, the V gene TRBV6-4; D gene ambiguous. Trimming removed 8 bases at V and 5 bases at J, with 9 bases between. In germline, CDR1 is MRHNA, CDR2 SNTAGT. The CDR3 has 11 residues. The CDR3 nucleotides are TGTGCCAGCCGTAGAGATTATGGCTACACCTTC. It codes for CASRRDYGYTF.